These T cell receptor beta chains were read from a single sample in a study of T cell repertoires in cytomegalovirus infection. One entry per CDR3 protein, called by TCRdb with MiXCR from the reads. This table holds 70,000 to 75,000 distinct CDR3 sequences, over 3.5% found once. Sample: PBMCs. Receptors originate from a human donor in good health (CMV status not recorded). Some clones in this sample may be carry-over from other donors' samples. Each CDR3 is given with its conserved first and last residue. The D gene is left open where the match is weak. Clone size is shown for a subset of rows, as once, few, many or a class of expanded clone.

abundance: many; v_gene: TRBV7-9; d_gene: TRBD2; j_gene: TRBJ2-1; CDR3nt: TGTGCCAGCAGCTTAGGACTAGCGGGAGGGGGTACCTACAATGAGCAGTTCTTC; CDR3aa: CASSLGLAGGGTYNEQFF
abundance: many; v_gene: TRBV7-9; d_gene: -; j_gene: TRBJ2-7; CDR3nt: TGTGCCAGCAGTTGGACTAATAACGAGCAGTACTTC; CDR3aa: CASSWTNNEQYF
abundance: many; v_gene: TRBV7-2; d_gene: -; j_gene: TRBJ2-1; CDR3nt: TGTGCCAGCAGCTTAGGGGGGGTATTAGTGGACTTC; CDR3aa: CASSLGGVLVDF
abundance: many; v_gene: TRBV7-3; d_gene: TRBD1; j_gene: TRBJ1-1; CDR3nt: TGTGCCAGCAGCCGCCGACAGGGCTCTGAAGCTTTCTTT; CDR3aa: CASSRRQGSEAFF
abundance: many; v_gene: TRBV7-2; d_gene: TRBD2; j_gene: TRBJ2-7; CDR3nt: TGTGCCAGCAGCCCAGCGGGGAGGGCCTACGAGCAGTACTTC; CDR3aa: CASSPAGRAYEQYF
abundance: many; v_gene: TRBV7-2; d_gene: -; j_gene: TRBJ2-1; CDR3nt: TGTGCCAGCAGCTATAACCCCGGCGGTGAGCAGTTCTTC; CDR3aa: CASSYNPGGEQFF
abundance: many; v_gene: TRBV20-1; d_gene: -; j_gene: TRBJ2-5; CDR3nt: TGCAGTGCTAGAGATCCGGGATGGCGGTGGGGAGAGACCCAGTACTTC; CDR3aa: CSARDPGWRWGETQYF
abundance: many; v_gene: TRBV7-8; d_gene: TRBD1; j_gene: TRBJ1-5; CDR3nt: TGTGCCAGCAGCTCGGGACAGCATCAGCCCCAGCATTTT; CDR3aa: CASSSGQHQPQHF
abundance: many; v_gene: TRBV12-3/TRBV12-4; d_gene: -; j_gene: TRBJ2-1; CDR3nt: TGTGCCAGCAAACGGGCCTCTACATATGAGCAGTTCTTC; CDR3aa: CASKRASTYEQFF
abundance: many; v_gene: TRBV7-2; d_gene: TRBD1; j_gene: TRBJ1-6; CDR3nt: TGTGCCAGCAGCTCGTACAGGGGATTGTCTTCACCCCTCCACTTT; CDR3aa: CASSSYRGLSSPLHF
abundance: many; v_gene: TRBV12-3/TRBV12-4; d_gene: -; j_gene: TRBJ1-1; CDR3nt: TGTGCCAGCAGTTTACAGACAATGAACACTGAAGCTTTCTTT; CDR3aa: CASSLQTMNTEAFF
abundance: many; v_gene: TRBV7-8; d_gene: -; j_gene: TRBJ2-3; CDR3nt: TGTGCCAGCAGCCCTGGGGCCGAAGATACGCAGTATTTT; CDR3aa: CASSPGAEDTQYF
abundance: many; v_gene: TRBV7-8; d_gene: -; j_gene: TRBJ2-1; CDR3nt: TGTGCCAGCAGCTTAAGGGGGGGGCCAGTAAATGAGCAGTTCTTC; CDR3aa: CASSLRGGPVNEQFF
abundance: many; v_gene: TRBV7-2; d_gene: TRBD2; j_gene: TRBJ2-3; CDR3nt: TGTGCCAGCAGCTCCATAGCGGGGGCCCACACAGATACGCAGTATTTT; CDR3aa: CASSSIAGAHTDTQYF
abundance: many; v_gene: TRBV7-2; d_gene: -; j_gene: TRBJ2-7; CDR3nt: TGTGCCAGCAGCTTAACTGTAACCTACGAGCAGTACTTC; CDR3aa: CASSLTVTYEQYF
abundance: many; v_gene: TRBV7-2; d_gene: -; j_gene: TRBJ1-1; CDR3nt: TGTGCCAGCAGCACGCAATGGGGGACGAATGAAGCTTTCTTT; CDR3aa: CASSTQWGTNEAFF
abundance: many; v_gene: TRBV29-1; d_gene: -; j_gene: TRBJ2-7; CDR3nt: TGCAGCGTTGTGTCGTCCTACGAGCAGTACTTC; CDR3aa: CSVVSSYEQYF
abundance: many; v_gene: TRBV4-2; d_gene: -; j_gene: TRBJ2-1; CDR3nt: TGTGCCAGCAGCCAAGCCCCCGCGCGGATCACTGAGCAGTTCTTC; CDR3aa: CASSQAPARITEQFF
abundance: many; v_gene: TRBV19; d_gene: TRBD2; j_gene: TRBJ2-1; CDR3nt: TGTGCCAGTAGTATCCCCCCACTAGCGGGGGGATCCAATGAGCAGTTCTTC; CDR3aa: CASSIPPLAGGSNEQFF
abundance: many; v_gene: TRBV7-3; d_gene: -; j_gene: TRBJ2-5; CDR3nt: TGTGCCAGCAGACAGAACGGTGCGGGGGAGACCCAGTACTTC; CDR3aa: CASRQNGAGETQYF
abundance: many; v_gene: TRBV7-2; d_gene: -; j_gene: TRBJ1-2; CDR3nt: TGTGCCAGCAGCCCATCTGTTAGCAACACTAACTATGGCTACACCTTC; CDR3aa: CASSPSVSNTNYGYTF
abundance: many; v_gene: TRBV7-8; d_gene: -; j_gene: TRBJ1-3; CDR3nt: TGTGCCAGCAGCCCCAGGACGGGAAACACCATATATTTT; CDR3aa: CASSPRTGNTIYF
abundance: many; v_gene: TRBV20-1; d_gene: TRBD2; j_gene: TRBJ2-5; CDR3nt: TGCAGTGCTGGGGGGGTTACCCAGTACTTC; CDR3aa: CSAGGVTQYF
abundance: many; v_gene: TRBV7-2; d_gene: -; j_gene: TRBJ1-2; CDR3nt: TGTGCCAGCAGCTTGGGGGATGGCTACACCTTC; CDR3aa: CASSLGDGYTF
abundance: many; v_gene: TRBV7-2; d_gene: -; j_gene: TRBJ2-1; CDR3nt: TGTGCCAGCAGCTTAGCCCGATGGCGTGAGCAGTTCTTC; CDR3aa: CASSLARWREQFF
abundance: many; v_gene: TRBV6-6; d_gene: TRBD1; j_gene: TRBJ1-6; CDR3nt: TGTGCCACCCAGACAGGGTACAATTCACCCCTCCACTTT; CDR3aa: CATQTGYNSPLHF
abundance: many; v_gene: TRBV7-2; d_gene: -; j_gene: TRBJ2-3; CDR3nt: TGTGCCAGCAGCTTATCAGGGGTGGGTGATACGCAGTATTTT; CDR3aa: CASSLSGVGDTQYF
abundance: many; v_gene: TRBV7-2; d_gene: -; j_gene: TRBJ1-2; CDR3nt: TGTGCCAGCAGCTTAACAGGGATAAGTGGCTACACCTTC; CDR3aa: CASSLTGISGYTF
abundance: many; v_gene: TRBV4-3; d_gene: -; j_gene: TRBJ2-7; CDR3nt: TGCGCCAGCAGCCAAGAGCTCGGGGCCGAATACGAGCAGTACTTC; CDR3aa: CASSQELGAEYEQYF
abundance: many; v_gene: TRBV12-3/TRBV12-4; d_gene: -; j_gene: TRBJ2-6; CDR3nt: TGTGCCAGCAGTTTAGTTCGACCCATCTCTGGGGCCAACGTCCTGACTTTC; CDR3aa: CASSLVRPISGANVLTF
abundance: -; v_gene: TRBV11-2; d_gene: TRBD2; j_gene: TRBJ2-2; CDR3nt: TGTGCCAGCAGCCCCCTGGGGGGGGTGAACACCGGGGAGCTGTTTTTT; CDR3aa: CASSPLGGVNTGELFF
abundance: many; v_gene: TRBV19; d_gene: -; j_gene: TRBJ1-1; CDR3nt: TGTGCCAGTAGTACTACAACAGGGTTCACTGAAGCTTTCTTT; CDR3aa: CASSTTTGFTEAFF
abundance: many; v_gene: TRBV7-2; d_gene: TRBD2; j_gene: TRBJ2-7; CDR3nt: TGTGCCAGCAGCCTAAGACTAGCGGGAGAGTTAGCGTACTTC; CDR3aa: CASSLRLAGELAYF
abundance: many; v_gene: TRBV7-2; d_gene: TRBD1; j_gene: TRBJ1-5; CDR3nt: TGTGCCAGCAGCTTAAGAGTTGGGCAGGGGGCCGGTAGCAATCAGCCCCAGCATTTT; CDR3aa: CASSLRVGQGAGSNQPQHF
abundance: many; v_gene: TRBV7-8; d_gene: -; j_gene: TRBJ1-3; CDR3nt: TGTGCCAGCAGCCATGGAAACACCATATATTTT; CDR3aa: CASSHGNTIYF
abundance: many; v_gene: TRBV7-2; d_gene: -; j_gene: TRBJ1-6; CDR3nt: TGTGCCAGCAGCTTAGCGCATAAGGGTGGGAATTCACCCCTCCACTTT; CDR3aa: CASSLAHKGGNSPLHF
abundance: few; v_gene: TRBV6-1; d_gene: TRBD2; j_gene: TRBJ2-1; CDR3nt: TGTGCCAGCAGTGGAGCGCGGGGGAGCGGGGTCAATGAGCAGTTCTTC; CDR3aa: CASSGARGSGVNEQFF
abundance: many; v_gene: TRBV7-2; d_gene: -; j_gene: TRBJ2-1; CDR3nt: TGTGCCAGCAGCTTAGACGCGGGATCCTACAATGAGCAGTTCTTC; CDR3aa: CASSLDAGSYNEQFF
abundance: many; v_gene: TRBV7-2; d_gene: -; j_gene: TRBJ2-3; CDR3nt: TGTGCCAGCAGCCCTCCGAGGCGACCAACTGGTGTGGATACGCAGTATTTT; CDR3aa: CASSPPRRPTGVDTQYF
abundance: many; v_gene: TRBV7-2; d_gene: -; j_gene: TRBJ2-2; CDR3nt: TGTGCCAGCAGCTTAGACAGGCGGCCCGGGGAGCTGTTTTTT; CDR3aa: CASSLDRRPGELFF
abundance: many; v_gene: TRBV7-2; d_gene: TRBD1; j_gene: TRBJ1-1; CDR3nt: TGTGCCAGCAGCATCCGACAGGGCCGTGAAGCTTTCTTT; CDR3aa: CASSIRQGREAFF
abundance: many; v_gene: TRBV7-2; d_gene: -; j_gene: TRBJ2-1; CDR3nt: TGTGCCAGCAGCTTAGCGTTAGGGGTCCAGTACAATGAGCAGTTCTTC; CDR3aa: CASSLALGVQYNEQFF
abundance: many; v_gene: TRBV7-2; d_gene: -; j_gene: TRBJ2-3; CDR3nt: TGTGCCAGCAGCACAAACGAGGCAGATACGCAGTATTTT; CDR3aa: CASSTNEADTQYF
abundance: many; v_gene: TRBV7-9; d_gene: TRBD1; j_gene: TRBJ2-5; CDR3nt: TGTGCCAGCAGCTGGACGGGACAGGGGGTCGGTGAGACCCAGTACTTC; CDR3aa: CASSWTGQGVGETQYF
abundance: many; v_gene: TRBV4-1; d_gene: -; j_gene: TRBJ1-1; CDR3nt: TGCGCCAGCAGCCCCCTCGATTGGGGGTCCACTGAAGCTTTCTTT; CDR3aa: CASSPLDWGSTEAFF
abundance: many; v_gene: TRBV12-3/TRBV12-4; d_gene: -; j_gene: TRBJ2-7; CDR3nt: TGTGCCAGCAGACACTCCAGTCAGGGGTACGAGCAGTACTTC; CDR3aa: CASRHSSQGYEQYF
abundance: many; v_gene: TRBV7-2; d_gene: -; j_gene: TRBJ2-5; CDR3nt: TGTGCCAGCAGCCGGGGACTGCTAGAGACCCAGTACTTC; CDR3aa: CASSRGLLETQYF
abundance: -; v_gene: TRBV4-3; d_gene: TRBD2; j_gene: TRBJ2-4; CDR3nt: TGCGCCAGCAGCCAAGAGGGAGCGGGGGGCAGTCTAGCCAAAAACATTCAGTACTTC; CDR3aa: CASSQEGAGGSLAKNIQYF
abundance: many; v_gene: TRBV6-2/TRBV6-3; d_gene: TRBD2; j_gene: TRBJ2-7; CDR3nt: TGTGCCAGCAGTTACTCCCTAGCGGGCAACTCCTACGAGCAGTACTTC; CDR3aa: CASSYSLAGNSYEQYF
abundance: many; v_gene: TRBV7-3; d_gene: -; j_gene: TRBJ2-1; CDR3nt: TGTGCCAGCAGCCTTCAGGGCTTCAGCTCCTACAATGAGCAGTTCTTC; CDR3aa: CASSLQGFSSYNEQFF